The 12 T cell receptor beta chains reported below all come from one sample, sequenced in a study of cytomegalovirus exposure and HLA in healthy donors. A multiplex PCR was run with 60 Vbeta primers and 13 Jbeta primers. Some clones are missing from TCRdb's copy, which holds only in-frame ones; the method was immunoSEQ multiplex PCR. The table has 120,000 to 150,000 clones, about 70% seen once. The specimen sequenced was PBMCs. Receptors were obtained from a man aged 18 to 30 in good health and CMV-seronegative.

CDR3 residues: CASSYADTGELFF. CDR3 sequence (DNA): TGTGCCAGCAGTTACGCAGATACCGGGGAGCTGTTTTTT. The chain links TRBV6-5 to TRBJ2-2; no firm D call. From germline, CDR1 is MNHEY and CDR2 SVGAGI. CDR3 length: 13 amino acids. The V end lost 2 bases, the J end lost 5 bases, and 6 bases lay between the germline ends.

There are a few counts of this clone. The chain is built from TRBV5-4 and TRBJ2-5, with 7 bases that match TRBD1. V lost 0 bases and J lost 4; bases outside the gene matches: 3. The CDR3 runs to 14 residues. Germline V CDR1 and CDR2: SGHNT, YYREEE (reference sequence). CDR3 in DNA: TGTGCCAGCAGCTTGGAAGGGGGCGTAGAGACCCAGTACTTC. Translating it yields CASSLEGGVETQYF. Full variable domain (outside the CDR3, taken from reference TRBV5-4 and TRBJ2-5): ETGVTQSPTHLIKTRGQQVTLRCSSQSGHNTVSWYQQALGQGPQFIFQYYREEENGRGNFPPRFSGLQFPNYSSELNVNALELDDSALYLCASSLEGGVETQYFGPGTRLLVL.

This clone has only a few counts. The chain couples TRBV19 to TRBJ2-2; possible D gene TRBD1, 5 bases. The germline V gene encodes CDR1 LNHDA and CDR2 SQIVND (reference sequence). Trimming took off 4 bases at V and 7 bases at J, with 16 bases between the two ends. CDR3 size: 15 residues. The CDR3 region is CASSTHKGMNGELFF. The CDR3 nucleotides are TGTGCCAGTAGTACCCATAAGGGGATGAACGGGGAGCTGTTTTTT.

The chain carries TRBV6-4 and TRBJ2-1, with D tentatively TRBD2 (5 bases). Trimming removed 0 bases from V and 10 bases from J, with 16 bases in between. From germline, CDR1 is MRHNA and CDR2 SNTAGT. The CDR3 contains 15 residues. The CDR3, as DNA: TGTGCCAGCAGTGACTCGAGTGTGAGGGCGAGCGAGCAGTTCTTC. This translates into CASSDSSVRASEQFF.

The chain recombines TRBV19 with TRBJ1-2; 7 bases agree with TRBD1. CDR1 LNHDA and CDR2 SQIVND come from the germline V gene (reference sequence). V was pared by 2 bases and J by 0 bases, with 15 bases of the junction left unmatched. The CDR3 extends over 19 amino acids. The CDR3 protein is CASSIRSPIQGPSNYGYTF. The DNA of the CDR3 is TGTGCCAGTAGTATAAGATCGCCAATACAGGGGCCTTCTAACTATGGCTACACCTTC.

The CDR3 loop reads CASSLAALEGIYNEQFF. The CDR3 nucleotides are TGTGCCAGCAGCTTGGCCGCCTTAGAGGGAATTTACAATGAGCAGTTCTTC. The chain combines TRBV5-6 with TRBJ2-1; TRBD2 is a possible D gene (5 bases). Germline V gene lookup returns CDR1 SGHDT and CDR2 YYEEEE. V gave up 0 bases and J gave up 4 bases, with 17 bases separating them. This CDR3 is built from 17 residues.

J is TRBJ2-3 and V is TRBV5-4, with TRBD2 as a possible D gene (6 bases). Germline V lookup: CDR1 SGHNT, CDR2 YYREEE (reference sequence). Between the trimmed V and J ends, which lost 4 bases and 3 bases, there was a span of 12 bases. This CDR3 comprises 14 residues. In DNA form, the CDR3 reads TGTGCCAGCAGCCCGGGACGGGGGACAGATACGCAGTATTTT. This codes for CASSPGRGTDTQYF.

This chain joins TRBV6-5 and TRBJ2-5; D not resolved. Germline CDR1 is MNHEY and CDR2 is SVGAGI. The CDR3 is made up of 12 amino acids. V was shortened by 0 bases and J by 5 bases, with 4 bases between the two germline ends. The DNA for the CDR3 is TGTGCCAGCAGTTACTCAGCGGAGACCCAGTACTTC. It translates to CASSYSAETQYF.

This clone was recorded at least ten times. The chain joins TRBV6-1 to TRBJ1-1; D gene uncertain. The CDR3 contains 15 residues. Germline V gene data show CDR1 as MNHNS and CDR2 as SASEGT. Trimming stripped 5 bases from V and 1 base from J, with 14 bases between. The CDR3 DNA reads TGTGCCAGCAGTTCTACCCGACACAGGAACACTGAAGCTTTCTTT. Its translation: CASSSTRHRNTEAFF.

The chain has TRBV18 and TRBJ2-5; D is unresolved. This CDR3 has 15 amino acids. Trimming took off 3 bases at V and 1 base at J, with 12 bases between the two ends. Looked up from germline, CDR1 is KGHSH and CDR2 is LQKENI. Here the CDR3 DNA reads TGTGCCAGCTCACCCATGACTTCTAGCCAAGAGACCCAGTACTTC. The encoded protein is CASSPMTSSQETQYF.

In this sample, this clone turned up a few times. The V call is TRBV2, the J call TRBJ1-5; possible D gene TRBD1, 6 bases. The ends were cut back, 0 bases at V and 6 bases at J, with 15 bases in the middle. Germline V CDR1 and CDR2: SNHLY, FYNNEI. The length of the CDR3 is 16 residues. CDR3 residues: CASSEALGHKGQPQHF. For the CDR3, the DNA is TGTGCCAGCAGTGAAGCGCTGGGACATAAGGGTCAGCCCCAGCATTTT.

In DNA form, the CDR3 reads TGCAGCGTTGGCCAGGCCTACACTGAAGCTTTCTTT. This sequence encodes CSVGQAYTEAFF. V is TRBV29-1 and J is TRBJ1-1, with unresolved D. V lost 4 bases and J lost 3, with 9 bases in between. Germline-derived CDR1 and CDR2 are SQVTM and ANQGSEA. The CDR3 has 12 amino acids. The full variable domain, with the rest looked up from reference TRBV29-1 and TRBJ1-1, is SAVISQKPSRDICQRGTSLTIQCQVDSQVTMMFWYRQQPGQSLTLIATANQGSEATYESGFVIDKFPISRPNLTFSTLTVSNMSPEDSSIYLCSVGQAYTEAFFGQGTRLTVV.